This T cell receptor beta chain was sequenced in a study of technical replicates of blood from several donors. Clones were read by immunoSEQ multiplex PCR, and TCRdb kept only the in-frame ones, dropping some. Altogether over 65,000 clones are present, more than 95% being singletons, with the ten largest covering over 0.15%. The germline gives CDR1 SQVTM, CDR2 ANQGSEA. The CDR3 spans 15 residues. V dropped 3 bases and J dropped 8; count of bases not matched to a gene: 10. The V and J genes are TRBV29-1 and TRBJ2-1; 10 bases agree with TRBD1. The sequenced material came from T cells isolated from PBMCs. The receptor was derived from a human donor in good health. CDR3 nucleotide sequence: TGCAGCGTTGACCCCGGGACAGGGGTCTTTGATGAGCAGTTCTTC. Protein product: CSVDPGTGVFDEQFF.